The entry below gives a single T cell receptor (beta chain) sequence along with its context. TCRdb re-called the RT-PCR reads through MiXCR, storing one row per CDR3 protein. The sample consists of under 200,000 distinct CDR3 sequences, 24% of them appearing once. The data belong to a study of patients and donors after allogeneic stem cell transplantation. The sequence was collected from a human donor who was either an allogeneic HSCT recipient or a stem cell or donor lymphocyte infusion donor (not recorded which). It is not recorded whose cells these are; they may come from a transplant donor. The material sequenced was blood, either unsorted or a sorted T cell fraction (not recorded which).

CDR3 sequence: CASSQEDEQFF. The CDR3 nucleotides read TGTGCCAGCAGCCAAGAAGACGAACAGTTCTTC. The chain uses TRBV4-2 and TRBJ2-1; D unclear. Germline V gene data show CDR1 as LGHNA and CDR2 as YNFKEQ. The CDR3 has 11 amino acids. The ends were cut back, 0 bases at V and 13 bases at J, with 7 bases in the middle.